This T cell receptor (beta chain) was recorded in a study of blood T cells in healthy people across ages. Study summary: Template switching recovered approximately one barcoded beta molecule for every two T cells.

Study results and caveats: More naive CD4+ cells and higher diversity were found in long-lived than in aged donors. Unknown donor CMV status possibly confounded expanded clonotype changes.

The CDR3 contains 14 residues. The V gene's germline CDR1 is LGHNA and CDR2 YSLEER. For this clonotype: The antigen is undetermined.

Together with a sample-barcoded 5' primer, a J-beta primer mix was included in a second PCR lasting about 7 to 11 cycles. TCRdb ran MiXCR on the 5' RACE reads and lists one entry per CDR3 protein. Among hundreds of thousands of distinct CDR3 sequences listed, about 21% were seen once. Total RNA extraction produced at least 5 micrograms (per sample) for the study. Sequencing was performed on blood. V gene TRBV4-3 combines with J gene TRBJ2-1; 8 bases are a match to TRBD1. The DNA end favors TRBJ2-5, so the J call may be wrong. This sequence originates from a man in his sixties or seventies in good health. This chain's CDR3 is CASSQDRGPETQYF. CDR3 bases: TGCGCCAGCAGCCAAGACAGGGGGCCAGAGACCCAGTACTTC.